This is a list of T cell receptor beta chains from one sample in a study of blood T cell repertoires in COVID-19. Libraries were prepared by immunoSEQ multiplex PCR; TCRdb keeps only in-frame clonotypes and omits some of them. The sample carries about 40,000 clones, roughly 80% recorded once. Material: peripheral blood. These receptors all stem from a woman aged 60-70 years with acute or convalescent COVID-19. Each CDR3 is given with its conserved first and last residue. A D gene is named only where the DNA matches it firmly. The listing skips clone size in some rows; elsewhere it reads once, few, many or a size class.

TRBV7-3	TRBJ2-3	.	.	CASSLGASTDTQYF	TGTGCCAGCAGCTTGGGAGCTAGCACAGATACGCAGTATTTT
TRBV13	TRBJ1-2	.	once	CASSEGHPNNYGYTF	TGTGCCAGCAGCGAGGGACACCCCAATAACTATGGCTACACCTTC
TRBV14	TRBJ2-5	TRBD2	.	CASSQEWRGRETQYF	TGTGCCAGCAGCCAAGAATGGCGGGGGAGAGAGACCCAGTACTTC
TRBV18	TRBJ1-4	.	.	CASSPLGTMALEKLFF	TGTGCCAGCTCACCACTGGGGACAATGGCATTAGAAAAACTGTTTTTT
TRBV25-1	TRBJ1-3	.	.	CASSVTGSGGNTIYF	TGTGCCAGCAGTGTAACAGGGTCAGGAGGAAACACCATATATTTT
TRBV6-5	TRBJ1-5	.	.	CASSLTGGNQPQHF	TGTGCCAGCAGTCTCACGGGGGGGAATCAGCCCCAGCATTTT
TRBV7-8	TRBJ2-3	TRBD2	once	CASSYSGRAPDTQYF	TGTGCCAGCAGCTATAGCGGGAGGGCCCCAGATACGCAGTATTTT
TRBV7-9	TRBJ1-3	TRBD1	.	CASSLAGTGRSGNTIYF	TGTGCCAGCAGCTTAGCGGGGACAGGGCGCTCTGGAAACACCATATATTTT
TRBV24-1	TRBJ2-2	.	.	CATSRVSGELFF	TGTGCCACTTCCAGGGTATCCGGGGAGCTGTTTTTT
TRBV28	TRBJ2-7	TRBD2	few	CASSRTSTLYEQYF	TGTGCCAGCAGTCGGACTAGCACTTTGTACGAGCAGTACTTC
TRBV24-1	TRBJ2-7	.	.	CATGGPSSYEQYF	TGTGCCACCGGCGGGCCAAGCTCCTACGAGCAGTACTTC
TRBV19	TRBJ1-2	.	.	CASSTRQSFNYGYTF	TGTGCCAGTAGTACCCGACAGTCTTTCAACTATGGCTACACCTTC
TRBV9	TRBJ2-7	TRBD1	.	CASSAYEGTGTPYEQYF	TGTGCCAGCAGCGCGTACGAAGGGACAGGGACCCCCTACGAGCAGTACTTC
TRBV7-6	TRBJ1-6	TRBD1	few	CASSLSNRGRSPLHF	TGTGCCAGCAGCTTAAGTAACAGGGGGCGATCACCCCTCCACTTT